These 29 T cell receptor beta chains came from one sample sequenced in a study of blood T cells in healthy people across ages. A sample-barcoded 5' primer and a J-beta primer mix were used in a second PCR of roughly 6 to 11 cycles. TCRdb re-called the 5' RACE reads with MiXCR, one entry per CDR3 protein. This sample has approximately 770,000 distinct CDR3 sequences; roughly 64% occur once, and the top ten carry around 22%. The sample was blood. The receptors originated from a man in his thirties or forties in good health.

The gene calls are TRBV12-3 or TRBV12-4 and TRBJ2-3, with 14 bases fitting TRBD2. V lost 5 bases to trimming and J lost 4 bases; unmatched junction nucleotides: 20. The CDR3 consists of 21 residues. CDR3: CASSLGARTSGGPGVSDTQYF. The CDR3 DNA is TGTGCCAGCAGTCTCGGGGCAAGGACTAGCGGGGGGCCGGGTGTATCAGATACGCAGTATTTT.

In regard to this clonotype: This clone may be a read error of a much larger clone one base away. The CDR3 loop reads CTSSPLDGHSYEQYF. CDR3 coding DNA: TGTACCAGCAGTCCGTTAGATGGGCACTCCTACGAGCAGTACTTC. J is TRBJ2-7 and V is TRBV27; the D is unclear. The CDR3 runs 15 residues. Germline V CDR1 and CDR2: MNHEY, SMNVEV (reference sequence).

With respect to this clonotype: One end of the junction fails to match germline, which may point to a read error. V is TRBV4-1 and J is TRBJ2-4, with 10 bases aligning to TRBD2. Near its end, the DNA agrees better with TRBJ2-5, so the J call may be wrong. This CDR3 has 17 residues. Germline V gives CDR1 MGHRA, CDR2 YSYEKL. The DNA of the CDR3 is TGCGCCAGCGGCCAACAGACCGGGACTAGCGTCGTGGAGACCCAGTACTTC. Translation: CASGQQTGTSVVETQYF.

This clonotype was seen only once. The chain couples TRBV11-2 to TRBJ1-1, with a tentative D call TRBD1 (5 bases). This CDR3 comprises 14 residues. The germline V gene has CDR1 SGHAT and CDR2 FQNNGV. With 3 bases removed from V and 4 bases from J, the gap between germline ends came to 12 bases. In DNA form, the CDR3 reads TGTGCCAGCAGCTTCGGCAGGGTAGGCACTGAAGCTTTCTTT. Translating gives CASSFGRVGTEAFF.

This chain uses TRBV3-1 with TRBJ2-7, with 11 nucleotides matching TRBD2. The CDR3 consists of 15 residues. V was pared by 1 base and J by 3 bases, with 2 bases of the junction left unmatched. The germline gives CDR1 LGHDT, CDR2 YNNKEL (reference sequence). The CDR3 DNA sequence: TGTGCCAGCAGCCAAGTGGGACTAGCGGTCTACGAGCAGTACTTC. It specifies CASSQVGLAVYEQYF.

The chain joins TRBV29-1 to TRBJ2-2; D is tentatively TRBD1 or TRBD2 (6 bases each). CDR1 and CDR2 (germline): SQVTM, ANQGSEA. This CDR3 is 13 amino acids long. Written as DNA, the CDR3 is TGCACTGGGGGCTCGGGGGACACCGGGGAGCTGTTTTTT. Its translation is CTGGSGDTGELFF.

The chain combines TRBV30 with TRBJ1-6; D not resolved. The CDR3 runs 14 residues. Germline-derived CDR1 and CDR2 are GTSNPN and SVGIG (reference sequence). V lost 7 bases and J 10 bases, leaving 20 bases between the germline ends. CDR3 sequence: CAFTLTWAGSPLHF. CDR3 sequence (DNA): TGTGCCTTCACCCTGACGTGGGCAGGATCACCCCTCCACTTT.

This clonotype showed up just a few times. CDR3 protein: CASSQAGRGPIQPQHF. CDR3 nucleotides: TGTGCCAGCAGCCAAGCGGGAAGGGGCCCAATTCAGCCCCAGCATTTT. The rearrangement links TRBV4-2 to TRBJ1-5, with D maybe TRBD1 (5 bases). CDR1 is LGHNA and CDR2 is YNFKEQ in the germline V gene. The CDR3 sequence is 16 residues long. V lost 1 base, J lost 6 bases, and 16 bases lay in between.

This clonotype was picked up one time. The chain is built from TRBV6-2 or TRBV6-3 and TRBJ2-1; TRBD2 matches 10 bases. The CDR3 totals 16 residues. The V gene's germline CDR1 is MNHEY and CDR2 SVGEGT. Losses at the gene ends were 4 bases for V and 4 bases for J; bases not matched to a gene: 7. The CDR3 is CASSFPSGSTYNEQFF. CDR3 in DNA: TGTGCCAGCAGTTTCCCTAGCGGGAGTACGTACAATGAGCAGTTCTTC.

As DNA, the CDR3 is TGTGCCAGCAGTGTACTTGTTAACTACGAGCAGTACTTC. It is translated as CASSVLVNYEQYF. The chain has TRBV2 and TRBJ2-4; unclear D gene. TRBJ2-7 explains the end of the DNA better; the J call may be wrong. The CDR3 runs to 13 residues. Per germline, CDR1 SNHLY and CDR2 FYNNEI.

This clonotype appeared a single time. This sequence joins TRBV5-5 and TRBJ2-7, with 7 positions matching TRBD1. J was trimmed by 4 bases and V by 3 bases; bases with no gene match: 10. The length of the CDR3 is 15 residues. Germline V gene sequence: CDR1 SGHKS, CDR2 YYEKEE (reference sequence). This chain's CDR3 is CASSSYPGQIYEQYF. CDR3 coding DNA: TGTGCCAGCAGCTCCTATCCGGGACAGATTTACGAGCAGTACTTC.

This clonotype was counted between two and nine times. This chain links TRBV20-1 with TRBJ2-5, with D maybe TRBD1 (5 bases). Between the trimmed V and J ends, which lost 5 bases and 5 bases, there was a span of 15 bases. This CDR3 has 13 amino acids. Germline CDR1 is DFQATT and CDR2 is SNEGSKA (reference sequence). In DNA form, the CDR3 reads TGCAGTGCTCGCCCGACAGCGATTGAGACCCAGTACTTC. It is translated as CSARPTAIETQYF.

V and J are TRBV7-2 and TRBJ2-5, with D possibly TRBD2 on 5 matching bases. The CDR3 consists of 17 residues. Germline V gives CDR1 SGHTA, CDR2 FQGNSA. Deletions cut 7 bases from V and 4 bases from J, with 25 bases between. The DNA of the CDR3 is TGTGCCAGCAAACTACGGCCCGCGGGTCCGTGGGGAGAGACCCAGTACTTC. Its protein product is CASKLRPAGPWGETQYF. The variable domain in full, with the rest retrieved from reference TRBV7-2 and TRBJ2-5, is GAGVSQSPSNKVTEKGKDVELRCDPISGHTALYWYRQSLGQGLEFLIYFQGNSAPDKSGLPSDRFSAERTGGSVSTLTIQRTQQEDSAVYLCASKLRPAGPWGETQYFGPGTRLLVL.

The chain couples TRBV29-1 to TRBJ2-7; D remains ambiguous. The CDR3 consists of 12 residues. V shed 3 bases and J shed 2 bases, with 8 bases lying between them. Germline CDR1 reads SQVTM; CDR2 reads ANQGSEA. CDR3 residues: CSVEIEAYEQYF. The CDR3 nucleotides read TGCAGCGTTGAGATAGAAGCCTACGAGCAGTACTTC.

This clonotype was seen only a few times. The V gene is TRBV5-1, the J gene TRBJ2-3; weak D call: TRBD1 (6 bases). Per the germline V gene, CDR1 is SGHRS and CDR2 is YFSETQ. The CDR3 contains 15 residues. V was cut by 4 bases and J by 4 bases, with 16 bases left in between. The CDR3 loop is CASSGTQGSSDTQYF. The CDR3 region has the DNA TGCGCCAGCAGCGGGACACAGGGATCTTCAGATACGCAGTATTTT.

CDR3 loop: CASSFVENQPQHF. CDR3 sequence (DNA): TGTGCCAGCAGCTTTGTAGAGAATCAGCCCCAGCATTTT. This sequence joins TRBV7-2 and TRBJ1-5; D ambiguous. The germline V gene encodes CDR1 SGHTA and CDR2 FQGNSA. V lost 3 bases and J 4 bases, leaving 7 bases between the germline ends. The CDR3 contains 13 residues.

The table lists this clonotype with a few counts. This rearrangement joins TRBV12-3 or TRBV12-4 to TRBJ2-7, with TRBD2 matching 10 bases. J gave up 2 bases and V 4 bases, and 8 bases lay outside the gene matches. This CDR3 region has 16 residues. CDR3 residues: CASSSSHSGGTYEQYF. The CDR3 region has the DNA TGTGCCAGCAGTTCGTCCCATAGCGGGGGGACCTACGAGCAGTACTTC.

The chain employs TRBV20-1 and TRBJ2-1; 9 nucleotides align to TRBD1. The CDR3 is made up of 14 amino acids. Trimming took 6 bases from V and 8 from J; bases not matched to a gene: 11. Germline lookup yields CDR1 DFQATT and CDR2 SNEGSKA (reference sequence). This CDR3 reads CSAYPGQGGDEQFF. The CDR3 DNA follows: TGCAGTGCCTACCCGGGACAGGGAGGCGATGAGCAGTTCTTC.

The chain recombines TRBV25-1 with TRBJ2-3, with D uncertain. Germline V gives CDR1 MGHDK, CDR2 SYGVNS. There are 14 residues in the CDR3. Trimming removed 0 bases from V and 1 base from J, with 5 bases in between. In nucleotides, the CDR3 is TGTGCCAGCAGTGAATATGAGGGCACAGATACGCAGTATTTT. This codes for CASSEYEGTDTQYF. Full variable domain (rest looked up from reference TRBV25-1 and TRBJ2-3): EADIYQTPRYLVIGTGKKITLECSQTMGHDKMYWYQQDPGMELHLIHYSYGVNSTEKGDLSSESTVSRIRTEHFPLTLESARPSHTSQYLCASSEYEGTDTQYFGPGTRLTVL.

A single count supports this clonotype. This sequence joins TRBV10-3 and TRBJ1-1; D may be TRBD1 (5 bases). Germline-derived CDR1 and CDR2 are ENHRY and SYGVKD. Trimming took off 4 bases at V and 1 base at J, with 13 bases between the two ends. The CDR3 totals 15 residues. The CDR3 is CAISVGDDANTEAFF. The CDR3 nucleotides are TGTGCCATCAGTGTAGGGGACGACGCGAACACTGAAGCTTTCTTT.

This clonotype was seen only a few times. The chain carries TRBV20-1 and TRBJ2-3, with D tentatively TRBD1 (5 bases). Germline V gene lookup returns CDR1 DFQATT and CDR2 SNEGSKA (reference sequence). The CDR3 has 16 amino acids. V shed 6 bases and J shed 2 bases, with 21 bases lying between them. The DNA for the CDR3 is TGCAGTGCACCGGACACCCTTCTCCGACTCACAGATACGCAGTATTTT. This gives the protein CSAPDTLLRLTDTQYF.

The gene calls are TRBV28 and TRBJ2-7; 9 bases fit TRBD2. V trimming: 3 bases; J trimming: 3 bases; junction bases outside the gene matches: 27. Germline CDR1 is MDHEN and CDR2 is SYDVKM. This CDR3 has 22 residues. The CDR3 DNA reads TGTGCCAGCAGTTTTTACGGCTTAAGTCTCGCTAGCGGGACCTCCCCAAGCTACGAGCAGTACTTC. Amino acid sequence: CASSFYGLSLASGTSPSYEQYF.

There are a few counts of this clonotype. The V call is TRBV5-6, the J call TRBJ2-1; 8 positions agree with TRBD2. With V trimmed by 3 bases and J by 7 bases, 12 bases remained unmatched. Germline values: CDR1 SGHDT, CDR2 YYEEEE. The CDR3 has 16 amino acids. The CDR3 bases are TGTGCCAGCAGCTATTACGCGGGACTAGAAGTAAATGAGCAGTTCTTC. Residues: CASSYYAGLEVNEQFF.

This clonotype has just a few counts. The chain has TRBV12-3 or TRBV12-4 and TRBJ1-5; a possible D gene is TRBD1 (6 bases). With 5 bases removed from V and 4 bases from J, the gap between germline ends came to 12 bases. CDR3 length: 14 residues. CDR3 nucleotide sequence: TGTGCCAGCAGTCGGGACAACCGGAATCAGCCCCAGCATTTT. Translating it yields CASSRDNRNQPQHF.

The genes are TRBV20-1 and TRBJ2-5; D may be TRBD2 (7 bases). The CDR3 contains 15 residues. Germline V gene sequence: CDR1 DFQATT, CDR2 SNEGSKA (reference sequence). The V gene lost 4 bases and the J gene lost 2 bases, with 17 bases spanning the gap. CDR3 sequence: CSATYEGGGQETQYF. The CDR3 bases are TGCAGTGCTACTTACGAGGGGGGAGGGCAAGAGACCCAGTACTTC.

This clonotype was counted a few times. The chain links TRBV28 to TRBJ2-7; TRBD1 might be the D (6 bases). CDR1 and CDR2 (germline): MDHEN, SYDVKM. Trimming removed 4 bases at V and 3 bases at J, with 10 bases between. The CDR3 is 13 residues long. CDR3 sequence (DNA): TGTGCCAGCAGTTCGGGACAAAACTACGAGCAGTACTTC. Translating it yields CASSSGQNYEQYF. The whole variable domain, remainder taken from reference TRBV28 and TRBJ2-7, is DVKVTQSSRYLVKRTGEKVFLECVQDMDHENMFWYRQDPGLGLRLIYFSYDVKMKEKGDIPEGYSVSREKKERFSLILESASTNQTSMYLCASSSGQNYEQYFGPGTRLTVT.

The V and J genes are TRBV30 and TRBJ2-5; D gene unclear. The J call may not be correct, given that the DNA end is closer to TRBJ2-7. The CDR3 is made up of 12 amino acids. The germline V gene has CDR1 GTSNPN and CDR2 SVGIG (reference sequence). The CDR3 loop is CAWSVLLDEQYF. The CDR3 bases are TGTGCCTGGAGTGTTTTGTTAGACGAGCAGTACTTC.

J is TRBJ2-7 and V is TRBV6-2 or TRBV6-3; 7 bases fit TRBD1. Unmatched junction bases numbered 13, after V lost 8 bases and J lost 6 bases. This CDR3 has 14 amino acids. Germline V gene lookup returns CDR1 MNHEY and CDR2 SVGEGT. CDR3 nucleotide sequence: TGTGCCAGCCTACCGGGACAGCCGTCTCTCGAGCAGTACTTC. It yields the protein CASLPGQPSLEQYF.

This clonotype showed up just a few times. The gene calls are TRBV4-2 and TRBJ2-5; D perhaps matches TRBD1 (7 bases). The CDR3 sequence is 16 residues long. The V end lost 4 bases, the J end lost 2 bases, and 17 bases lay between the germline ends. Germline loops: CDR1 LGHNA, CDR2 YNFKEQ. The CDR3: CASSRNAGGGQETQYF. The DNA for the CDR3 is TGTGCCAGCAGCCGGAATGCAGGGGGAGGTCAAGAGACCCAGTACTTC.